This TCR beta chain was documented in a study of response to subunit inactivated influenza vaccine. Study-level results: T cells newly recruited by each seasonal influenza vaccination are few, the authors suggested.

A remark on this clonotype: Its antigen is unknown.

In TCRdb, the RT-PCR reads were re-called with MiXCR into one record per CDR3 protein. Of under 850,000 distinct CDR3 sequences in the sample, approximately 18% were seen once. This CDR3 contains 12 residues. Germline assignment: CDR1 MNHEY and CDR2 SVGAGI. V was cut by 6 bases and J by 2 bases, with 8 bases left in between. The material was PBMCs from blood, obtained 4 to 6 days after vaccination. The receptor's source is a man aged 50 to 59 who received an inactivated influenza vaccine. V gene TRBV6-5 combines with J gene TRBJ2-7, with a weak D call TRBD2 (6 bases). DNA of the CDR3: TGTGCCAGCAGGGGGGGTCCCTACGAGCAGTACTTC. Translated, it gives CASRGGPYEQYF.